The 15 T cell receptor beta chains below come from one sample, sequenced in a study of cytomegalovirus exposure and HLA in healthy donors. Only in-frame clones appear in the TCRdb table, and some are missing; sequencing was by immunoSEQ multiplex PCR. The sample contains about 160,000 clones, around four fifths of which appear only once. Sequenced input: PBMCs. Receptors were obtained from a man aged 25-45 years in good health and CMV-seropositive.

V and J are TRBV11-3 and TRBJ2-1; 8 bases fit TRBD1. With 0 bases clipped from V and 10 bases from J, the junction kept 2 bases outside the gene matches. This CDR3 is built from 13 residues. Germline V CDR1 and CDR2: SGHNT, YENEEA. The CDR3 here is CASSLDGDREQFF. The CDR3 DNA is TGTGCCAGCAGCTTAGATGGGGACAGGGAGCAGTTCTTC.

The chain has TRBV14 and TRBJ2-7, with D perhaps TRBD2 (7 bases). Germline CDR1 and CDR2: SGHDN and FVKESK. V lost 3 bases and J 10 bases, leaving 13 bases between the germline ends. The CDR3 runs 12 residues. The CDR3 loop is CASSQGGGAQYF. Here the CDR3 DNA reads TGTGCCAGCAGCCAGGGAGGGGGGGCACAGTACTTC.

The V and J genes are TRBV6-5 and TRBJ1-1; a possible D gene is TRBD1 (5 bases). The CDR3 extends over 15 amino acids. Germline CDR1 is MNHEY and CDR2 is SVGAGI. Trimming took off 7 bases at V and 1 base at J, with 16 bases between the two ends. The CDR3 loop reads CASNPLGGKNTEAFF. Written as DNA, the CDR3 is TGTGCCAGCAACCCCTTGGGGGGAAAGAACACTGAAGCTTTCTTT.

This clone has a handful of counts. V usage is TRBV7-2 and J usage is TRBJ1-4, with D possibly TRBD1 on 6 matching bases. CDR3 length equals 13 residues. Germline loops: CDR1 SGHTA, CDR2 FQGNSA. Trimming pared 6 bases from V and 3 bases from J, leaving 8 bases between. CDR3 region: CASRGASNEKLFF. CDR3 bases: TGTGCCAGCAGGGGGGCTTCTAATGAAAAACTGTTTTTT.

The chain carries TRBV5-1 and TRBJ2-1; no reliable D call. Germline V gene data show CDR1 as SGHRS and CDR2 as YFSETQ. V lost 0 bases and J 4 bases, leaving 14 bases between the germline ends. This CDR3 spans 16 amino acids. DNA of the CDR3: TGCGCCAGCAGCTTGGCACTATCCTTTAAGTACAATGAGCAGTTCTTC. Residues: CASSLALSFKYNEQFF.

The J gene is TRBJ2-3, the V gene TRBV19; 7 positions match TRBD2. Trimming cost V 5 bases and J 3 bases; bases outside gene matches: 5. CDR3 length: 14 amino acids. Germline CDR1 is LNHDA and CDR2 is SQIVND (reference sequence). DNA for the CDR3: TGTGCCAGTAGTGGACTAGTTGCAACAGATACGCAGTATTTT. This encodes CASSGLVATDTQYF.

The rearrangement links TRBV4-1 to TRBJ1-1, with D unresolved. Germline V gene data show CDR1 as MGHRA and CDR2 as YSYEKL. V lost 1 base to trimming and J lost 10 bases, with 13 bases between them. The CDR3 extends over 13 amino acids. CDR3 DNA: TGCGCCAGCAGCCAAGCTCTCAACCCAGGAGCTTTCTTT. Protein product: CASSQALNPGAFF.

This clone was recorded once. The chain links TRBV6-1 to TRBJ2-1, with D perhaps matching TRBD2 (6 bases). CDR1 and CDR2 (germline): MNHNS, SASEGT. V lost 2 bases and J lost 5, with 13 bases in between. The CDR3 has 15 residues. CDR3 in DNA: TGTGCCAGCAGTGAATTCCGGGGGTCGCACAATGAGCAGTTCTTC. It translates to CASSEFRGSHNEQFF.

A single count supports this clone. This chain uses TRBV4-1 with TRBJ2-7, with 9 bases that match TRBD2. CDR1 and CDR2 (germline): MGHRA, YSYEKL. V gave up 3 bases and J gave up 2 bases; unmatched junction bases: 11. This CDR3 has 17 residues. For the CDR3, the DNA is TGCGCCAGCAGCCACTCTCGCGGGGGGGCTACTACCTACGAGCAGTACTTC. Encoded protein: CASSHSRGGATTYEQYF.

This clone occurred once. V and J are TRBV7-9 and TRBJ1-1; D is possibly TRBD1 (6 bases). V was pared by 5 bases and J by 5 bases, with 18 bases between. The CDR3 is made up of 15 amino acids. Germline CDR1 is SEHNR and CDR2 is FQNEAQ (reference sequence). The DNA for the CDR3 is TGTGCCAGCAGCCCCCGGGGGGGCGGTCTAACTGAAGCTTTCTTT. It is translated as CASSPRGGGLTEAFF.

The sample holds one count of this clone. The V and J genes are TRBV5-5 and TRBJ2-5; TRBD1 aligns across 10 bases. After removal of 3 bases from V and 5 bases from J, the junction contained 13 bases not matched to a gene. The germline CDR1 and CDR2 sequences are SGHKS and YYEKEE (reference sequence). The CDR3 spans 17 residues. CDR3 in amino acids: CASSYSGTGVMGETQYF. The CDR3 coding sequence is TGTGCCAGCAGCTACTCCGGGACAGGGGTGATGGGGGAGACCCAGTACTTC.

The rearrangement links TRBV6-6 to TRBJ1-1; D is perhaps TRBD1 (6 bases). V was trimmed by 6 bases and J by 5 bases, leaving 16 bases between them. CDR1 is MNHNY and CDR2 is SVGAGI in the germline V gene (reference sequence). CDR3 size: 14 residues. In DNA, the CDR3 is TGTGCCAGCAGCAACGGGGGGCTTGGGACTGAAGCTTTCTTT. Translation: CASSNGGLGTEAFF.

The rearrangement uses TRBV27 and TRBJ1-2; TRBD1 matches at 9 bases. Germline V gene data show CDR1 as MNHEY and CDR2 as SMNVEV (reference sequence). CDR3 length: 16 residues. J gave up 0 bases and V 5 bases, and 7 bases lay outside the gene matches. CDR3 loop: CASSMKWTGANYGYTF. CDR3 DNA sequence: TGTGCCAGCAGTATGAAATGGACAGGGGCTAACTATGGCTACACCTTC.

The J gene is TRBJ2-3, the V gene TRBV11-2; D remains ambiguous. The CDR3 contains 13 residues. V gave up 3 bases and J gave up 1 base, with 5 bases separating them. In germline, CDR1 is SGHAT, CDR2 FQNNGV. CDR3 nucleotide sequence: TGTGCCAGCAGCTTCTCGGGCACAGATACGCAGTATTTT. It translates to CASSFSGTDTQYF.

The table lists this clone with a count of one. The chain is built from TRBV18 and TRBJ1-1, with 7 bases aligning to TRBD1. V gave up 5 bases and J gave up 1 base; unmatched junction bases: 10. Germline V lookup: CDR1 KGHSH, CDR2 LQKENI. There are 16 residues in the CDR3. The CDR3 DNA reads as TGTGCCAGCTCATTAGGGGGCTCTCCATCGAACACTGAAGCTTTCTTT. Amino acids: CASSLGGSPSNTEAFF.